Here is one TCR beta chain with its context. The entry originates in a study of regulatory T cells in long-lasting Graves disease. Time point here: persistent/refractory GD, antithyroid drugs over 5 years with positive TRAb. PBMC-extracted RNA yielded the TCR library. This CDR3 has 13 residues. With 6 bases removed from V and 0 bases from J, the gap between germline ends came to 9 bases. Germline-derived CDR1 and CDR2 are SQVTM and ANQGSEA. Arm-PCR of CDR3 regions and iRepertoire HTBI primers were used to build TCR beta libraries. A single record per CDR3 protein comes from TCRdb applying MiXCR to the multiplex PCR reads. The data show about 450,000 distinct CDR3 sequences, 23% seen once.

The chain carries TRBV29-1 and TRBJ1-3, with D uncertain. The sequence derives from a female donor with Graves disease. This material consisted of peripheral blood mononuclear cells (PBMCs), taken when the disease was refractory, from a patient treated with antithyroid drugs. As DNA, the CDR3 is TGCAGCGTAAGGGAGAGCTCTGGAAACACCATATATTTT. It codes for CSVRESSGNTIYF.